This T cell receptor beta chain was sequenced during a study of blood T cell repertoires in COVID-19. Background on the study: Both acute and convalescent COVID-19 samples were obtained from the United States, Italy and Spain. T cells, B-cell-depleted T cells, or PBMCs supplied cDNA or gDNA.

The study recruited people aged about 18 to 90 years across approximately 23 US areas. Authors' analysis steps: Amplification from reference gene primers served as the basis for estimated nucleated cell counts. Here immunoSEQ multiplex PCR was the method, and the copy in TCRdb shows in-frame clones only, minus some. Clonal size and the V and J genes are those of that table, whereas D and trimming came from the DNA. This sample has roughly 250,000 clones, with about 90% found just once. The sequenced sample consisted of PBMCs or T cells enriched from blood (not recorded which). This TCR derives from a woman aged 25 to 39 with acute COVID-19.

CDR3 coding DNA: TGTGCCAGTAGTAAAAACGGGAGTACCGGATATAAAAACATTCAGTACTTC. Protein sequence: CASSKNGSTGYKNIQYF. The rearrangement joins TRBV19 to TRBJ2-4; D may be TRBD2 (6 bases). V was trimmed by 4 bases and J by 4 bases, leaving 20 bases between them. Per the germline V gene, CDR1 is LNHDA and CDR2 is SQIVND (reference sequence). The CDR3 has 17 amino acids.